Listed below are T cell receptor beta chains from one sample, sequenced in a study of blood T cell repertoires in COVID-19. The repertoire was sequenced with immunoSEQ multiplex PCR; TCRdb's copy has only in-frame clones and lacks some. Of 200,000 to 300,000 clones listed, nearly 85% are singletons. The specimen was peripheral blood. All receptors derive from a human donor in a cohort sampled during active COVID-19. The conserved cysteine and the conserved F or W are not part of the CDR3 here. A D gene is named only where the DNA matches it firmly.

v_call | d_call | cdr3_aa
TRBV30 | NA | AWTTRGGEVYGYT
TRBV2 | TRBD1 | ASSRQGNSGNTIY
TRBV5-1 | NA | ASSAGRTQETQY
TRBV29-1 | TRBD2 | SHPGLAGNTDTQY
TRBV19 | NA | ASSIIQRPDTQY
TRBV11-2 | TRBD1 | ASSLGTDTEAF
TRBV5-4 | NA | ASSLARTGELF
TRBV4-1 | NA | ASSQDNGLRRLNYGYT
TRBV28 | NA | ASTSVLYNEQF
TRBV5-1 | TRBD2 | ASSPRQGLAGNTGELF
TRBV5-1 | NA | ATAAGSTDTQY
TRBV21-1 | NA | ASSKRAGGLDYEQY
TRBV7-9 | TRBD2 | ASSLVAGATDTQY
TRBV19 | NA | ASSLRGLGRETQY
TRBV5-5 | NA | ASSFAPGNEKLF
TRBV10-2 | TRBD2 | ASQDRGGTMETQY
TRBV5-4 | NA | ASSWDTQETQY
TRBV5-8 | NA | ASSLHQGIEAF
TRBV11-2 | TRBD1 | ASSGGTGDFGEQF
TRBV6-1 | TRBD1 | ASSEYRGQSTDTQY
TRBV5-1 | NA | ASSRGDTGELF
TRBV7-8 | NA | ASSLFSANEKLF
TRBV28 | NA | ASSLIAVDTQY
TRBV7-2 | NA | ASSFSRLSTDTQY
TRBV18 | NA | ATPEEISGANVLT
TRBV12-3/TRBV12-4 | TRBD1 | ASKGTGNYGYT
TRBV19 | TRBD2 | ASSTPSGGFTSTDTQY
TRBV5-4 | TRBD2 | ASSKTSGLADTQY
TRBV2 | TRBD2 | AGGAGNTGELF
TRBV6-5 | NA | ASSRYGELF
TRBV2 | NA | ASNRGWAGEYEQY
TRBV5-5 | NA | ASSRVLLDSPLH
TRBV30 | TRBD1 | AWRAGGGTEAF
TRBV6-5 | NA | ASSYREQGDYGYT
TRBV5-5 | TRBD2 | ASSSPGEAGGLETQY
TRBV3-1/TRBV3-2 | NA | ASSRERATEAF
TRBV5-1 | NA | ASSSYGPRDSKGSGNTIY
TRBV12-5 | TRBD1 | ASGNRDRVAQPQH
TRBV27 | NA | ASSLLGPETQY
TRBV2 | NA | ASSELGWGDTEAF
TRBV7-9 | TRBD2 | ASTIKGLAGEVPI
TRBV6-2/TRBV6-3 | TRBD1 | ASSYTDRLRFQPQH
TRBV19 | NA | ASSDRTLSGNTIY
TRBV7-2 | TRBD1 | ASSLGDRGGQETQY
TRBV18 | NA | ASSPDTNSNQPQH
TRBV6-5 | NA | ASSYSRSYEQY